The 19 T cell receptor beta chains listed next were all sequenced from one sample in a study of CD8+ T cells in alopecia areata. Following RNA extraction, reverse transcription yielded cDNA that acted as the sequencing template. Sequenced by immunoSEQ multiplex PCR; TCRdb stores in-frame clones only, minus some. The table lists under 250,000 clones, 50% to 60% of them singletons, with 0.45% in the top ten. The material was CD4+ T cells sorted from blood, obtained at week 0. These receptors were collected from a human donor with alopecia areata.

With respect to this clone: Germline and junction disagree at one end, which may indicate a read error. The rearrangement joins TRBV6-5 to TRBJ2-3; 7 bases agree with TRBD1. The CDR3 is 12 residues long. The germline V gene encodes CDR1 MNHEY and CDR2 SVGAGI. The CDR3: CASRTGTATQYF. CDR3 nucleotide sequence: TGTGCCAGCAGGACCGGGACAGCTACGCAGTATTTT.

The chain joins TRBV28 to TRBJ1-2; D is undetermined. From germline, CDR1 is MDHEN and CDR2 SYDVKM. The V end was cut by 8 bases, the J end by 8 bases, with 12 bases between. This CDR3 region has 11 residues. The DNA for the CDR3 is TGTGCCAGCGTCGGGTGGATAGGCTACACCTTC. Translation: CASVGWIGYTF.

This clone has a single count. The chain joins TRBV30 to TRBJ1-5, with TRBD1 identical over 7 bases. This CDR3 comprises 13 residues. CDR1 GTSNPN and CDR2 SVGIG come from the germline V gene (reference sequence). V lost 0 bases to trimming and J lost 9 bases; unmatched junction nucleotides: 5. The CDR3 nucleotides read TGTGCCTGGAGTGTACAAGGGGACAGGCCCCAGCATTTT. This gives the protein CAWSVQGDRPQHF.

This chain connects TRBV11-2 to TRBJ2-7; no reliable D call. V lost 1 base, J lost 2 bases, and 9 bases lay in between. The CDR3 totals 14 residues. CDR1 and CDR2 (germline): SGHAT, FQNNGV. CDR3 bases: TGTGCCAGCAGCTTAGTGGCTAGACCCTACGAGCAGTACTTC. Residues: CASSLVARPYEQYF.

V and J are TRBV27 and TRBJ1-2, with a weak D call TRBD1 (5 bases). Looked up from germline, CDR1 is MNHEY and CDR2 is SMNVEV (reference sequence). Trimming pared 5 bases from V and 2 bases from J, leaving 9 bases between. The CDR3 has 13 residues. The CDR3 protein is CASSQGSNYGYTF. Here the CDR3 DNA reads TGTGCCAGCAGTCAGGGATCGAACTATGGCTACACCTTC.

The CDR3 is CSVEGKRVTEAFF. The CDR3 DNA is TGCAGCGTTGAAGGTAAAAGGGTCACTGAAGCTTTCTTT. The V call is TRBV29-1, the J call TRBJ1-1; D gene unclear. The V end lost 1 base, the J end lost 4 bases, and 10 bases lay between the germline ends. This CDR3 has 13 amino acids. From germline, CDR1 is SQVTM and CDR2 ANQGSEA. Looking up the rest from reference TRBV29-1 and TRBJ1-1 gives the full variable domain: SAVISQKPSRDICQRGTSLTIQCQVDSQVTMMFWYRQQPGQSLTLIATANQGSEATYESGFVIDKFPISRPNLTFSTLTVSNMSPEDSSIYLCSVEGKRVTEAFFGQGTRLTVV.

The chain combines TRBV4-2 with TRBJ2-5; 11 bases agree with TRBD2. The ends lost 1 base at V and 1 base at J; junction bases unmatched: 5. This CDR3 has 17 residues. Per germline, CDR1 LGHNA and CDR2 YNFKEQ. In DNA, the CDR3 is TGTGCCAGCAGCCAAGCAGTAGGGACTAGCGGCCAAGAGACCCAGTACTTC. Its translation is CASSQAVGTSGQETQYF.

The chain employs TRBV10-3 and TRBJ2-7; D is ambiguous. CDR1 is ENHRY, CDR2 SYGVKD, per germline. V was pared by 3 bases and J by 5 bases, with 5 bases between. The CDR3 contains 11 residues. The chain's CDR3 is CAISEVDEQYF. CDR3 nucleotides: TGTGCCATCAGTGAAGTGGACGAGCAGTACTTC.

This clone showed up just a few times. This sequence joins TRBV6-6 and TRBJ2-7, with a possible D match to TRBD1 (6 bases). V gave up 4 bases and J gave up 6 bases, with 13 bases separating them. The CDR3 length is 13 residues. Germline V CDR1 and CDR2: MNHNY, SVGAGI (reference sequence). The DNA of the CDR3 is TGTGCCAGCAGTTTTGGGCAGGGGACCGAGCAGTACTTC. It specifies CASSFGQGTEQYF.

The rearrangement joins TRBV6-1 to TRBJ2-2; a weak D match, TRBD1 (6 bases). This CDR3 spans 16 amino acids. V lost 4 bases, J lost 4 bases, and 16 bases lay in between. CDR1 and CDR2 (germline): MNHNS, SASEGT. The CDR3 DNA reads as TGTGCCAGCAGTGGATCCCTCGGCAGGGGCACCGGGGAGCTGTTTTTT. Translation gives CASSGSLGRGTGELFF.

The CDR3 DNA follows: TGCGCCAGCAGCCAATCGACAGATACGCAGTATTTT. Its translation: CASSQSTDTQYF. The chain couples TRBV4-1 to TRBJ2-3; D gene uncertain. The V end was cut by 2 bases, the J end by 3 bases, with 3 bases between. CDR1 MGHRA and CDR2 YSYEKL come from the germline V gene. This CDR3 has 12 residues.

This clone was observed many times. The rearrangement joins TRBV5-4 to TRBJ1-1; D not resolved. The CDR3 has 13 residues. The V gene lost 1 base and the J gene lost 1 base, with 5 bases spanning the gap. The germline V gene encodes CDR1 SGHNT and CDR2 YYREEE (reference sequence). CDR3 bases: TGTGCCAGCAGCTTGACCGGGAACACTGAAGCTTTCTTT. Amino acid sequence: CASSLTGNTEAFF. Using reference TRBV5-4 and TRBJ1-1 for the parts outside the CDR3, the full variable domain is ETGVTQSPTHLIKTRGQQVTLRCSSQSGHNTVSWYQQALGQGPQFIFQYYREEENGRGNFPPRFSGLQFPNYSSELNVNALELDDSALYLCASSLTGNTEAFFGQGTRLTVV.

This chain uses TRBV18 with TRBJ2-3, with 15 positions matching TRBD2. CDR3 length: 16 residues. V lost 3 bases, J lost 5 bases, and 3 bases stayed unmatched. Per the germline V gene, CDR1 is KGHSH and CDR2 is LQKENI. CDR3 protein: CASSPGLAGGKDTQYF. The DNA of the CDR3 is TGTGCCAGCTCACCGGGACTAGCGGGAGGAAAAGATACGCAGTATTTT.

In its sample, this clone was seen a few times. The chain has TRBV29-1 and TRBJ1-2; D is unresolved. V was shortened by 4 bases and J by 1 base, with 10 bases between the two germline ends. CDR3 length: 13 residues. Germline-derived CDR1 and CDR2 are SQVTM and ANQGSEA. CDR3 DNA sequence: TGCAGCGTTGCAGCAGTACTTAACTATGGCTACACCTTC. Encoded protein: CSVAAVLNYGYTF.

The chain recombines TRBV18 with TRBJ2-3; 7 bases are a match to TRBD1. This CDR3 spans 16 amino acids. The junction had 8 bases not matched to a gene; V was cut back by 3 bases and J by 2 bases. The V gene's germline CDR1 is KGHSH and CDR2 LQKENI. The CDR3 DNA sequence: TGTGCCAGCTCACCCCTGACAGGGTTCTACACAGATACGCAGTATTTT. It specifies CASSPLTGFYTDTQYF. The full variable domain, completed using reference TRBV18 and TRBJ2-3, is NAGVMQNPRHLVRRRGQEARLRCSPMKGHSHVYWYRQLPEEGLKFMVYLQKENIIDESGMPKERFSAEFPKEGPSILRIQQVVRGDSAAYFCASSPLTGFYTDTQYFGPGTRLTVL.

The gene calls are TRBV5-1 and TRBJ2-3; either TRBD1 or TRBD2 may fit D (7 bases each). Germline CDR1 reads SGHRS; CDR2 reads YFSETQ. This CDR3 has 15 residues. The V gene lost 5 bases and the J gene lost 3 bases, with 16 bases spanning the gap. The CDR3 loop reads CASSSNQGGTDTQYF. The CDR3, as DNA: TGCGCCAGCAGTTCCAATCAGGGGGGGACAGATACGCAGTATTTT.

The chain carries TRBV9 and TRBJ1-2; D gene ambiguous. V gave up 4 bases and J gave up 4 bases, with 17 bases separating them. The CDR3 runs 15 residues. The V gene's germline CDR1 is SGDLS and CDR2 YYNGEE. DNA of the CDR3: TGTGCCAGCAGCCCGGACCCAACTCCCCGCTATGGCTACACCTTC. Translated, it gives CASSPDPTPRYGYTF.

CDR3 sequence (DNA): TGTGCCAGCAGCTTGCAACTAGCGGAGACCCAGTACTTC. It encodes CASSLQLAETQYF. This sequence joins TRBV5-4 and TRBJ2-5, with TRBD2 matching over 7 bases. This CDR3 region has 13 residues. Germline CDR1 and CDR2: SGHNT and YYREEE (reference sequence). V gave up 1 base and J gave up 5 bases; unmatched junction bases: 2.

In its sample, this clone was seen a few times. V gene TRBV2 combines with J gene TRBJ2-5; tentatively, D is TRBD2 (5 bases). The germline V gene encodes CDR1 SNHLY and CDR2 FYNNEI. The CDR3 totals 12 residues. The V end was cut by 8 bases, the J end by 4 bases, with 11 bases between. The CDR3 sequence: CASSWSGETQYF. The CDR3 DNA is TGTGCCAGCTCGTGGAGCGGAGAGACCCAGTACTTC.